The 17 T cell receptor beta chains in this list originate from one sample, sequenced in a study of T cell repertoires in cytomegalovirus infection. Their antigens remain unidentified. Each CDR3 protein is one row after TCRdb ran MiXCR on the reads. Of around 500,000 distinct CDR3 sequences listed, approximately 46% are singletons. Here the sequenced sample was cultured PBMCs, taken from culture after CMV antigen stimulation. These receptor sequences come from a human donor in good health (CMV status not recorded). Some clones in this sample may be carry-over from other donors' samples.

This clonotype has more than one count but fewer than ten. The chain recombines TRBV7-2 with TRBJ1-1; 7 bases align to TRBD1. CDR1 is SGHTA, CDR2 FQGNSA, per germline. Trimming at V came to 0 bases and at J to 7 bases, leaving 8 bases not matched to a gene. The CDR3 length is 15 residues. CDR3 bases: TGTGCCAGCAGCTTAGCATACGACAGGGTCCATGAAGCTTTCTTT. Its translation is CASSLAYDRVHEAFF.

This chain joins TRBV20-1 and TRBJ2-1; TRBD1 matches at 8 bases. V shed 3 bases and J 7 bases; nucleotides not matched to a gene: 11. CDR1 DFQATT and CDR2 SNEGSKA come from the germline V gene (reference sequence). The CDR3 is 15 amino acids. In nucleotides, the CDR3 is TGCAGTGCTAGTCCGGGACAGGACCTCTGGAATGAGCAGTTCTTC. Its translation: CSASPGQDLWNEQFF.

V usage is TRBV19 and J usage is TRBJ2-2; 8 bases fit TRBD2. Unmatched junction bases numbered 8, after V lost 5 bases and J lost 3 bases. Germline-derived CDR1 and CDR2 are LNHDA and SQIVND (reference sequence). The CDR3 sequence is 16 residues long. The CDR3 sequence is CASSPSGTRDTGELFF. As DNA, the CDR3 is TGTGCCAGTAGTCCCTCGGGGACTAGAGACACCGGGGAGCTGTTTTTT.

This clonotype was recorded many times. The rearrangement links TRBV7-2 to TRBJ2-1; perhaps D is TRBD1 or TRBD2 (7 bases each). Per germline, CDR1 SGHTA and CDR2 FQGNSA. Trimming removed 8 bases at V and 4 bases at J, with 12 bases between. The CDR3 contains 13 residues. The CDR3 sequence is CASGRGQYNEQFF. The CDR3 nucleotides read TGTGCCAGCGGGAGGGGGCAATACAATGAGCAGTTCTTC.

The gene calls are TRBV18 and TRBJ2-7; no reliable D call. The germline V and J ends were trimmed by 6 bases and 0 bases, with 9 bases remaining between them. The CDR3 extends over 13 amino acids. The germline CDR1 and CDR2 sequences are KGHSH and LQKENI. Here the CDR3 DNA reads TGTGCCAGCTCTACCCTCGGCTCCTACGAGCAGTACTTC. Translation gives CASSTLGSYEQYF.

The rearrangement joins TRBV10-3 to TRBJ2-3; 10 bases align to TRBD2. This CDR3 region has 16 residues. V lost 9 bases to trimming and J lost 0 bases; unmatched junction nucleotides: 9. Germline assignment: CDR1 ENHRY and CDR2 SYGVKD. The CDR3 loop is CAIKEGLAASTDTQYF. CDR3 DNA: TGTGCCATAAAAGAAGGACTAGCGGCGAGCACAGATACGCAGTATTTT.

At least ten counts were recorded for this clonotype. J is TRBJ2-7 and V is TRBV7-2; D is perhaps TRBD1 (5 bases). Germline CDR1 and CDR2: SGHTA and FQGNSA. This CDR3 contains 16 residues. V lost 1 base and J 0 bases, leaving 13 bases between the germline ends. The CDR3 DNA is TGTGCCAGCAGCTTAGGAGACAGCAAATTCTCCTACGAGCAGTACTTC. Protein product: CASSLGDSKFSYEQYF.

The chain carries TRBV9 and TRBJ2-3, with D unresolved. Trimming removed 1 base from V and 5 bases from J, with 11 bases in between. Germline CDR1 SGDLS, CDR2 YYNGEE. The CDR3 contains 14 residues. The CDR3 DNA reads as TGTGCCAGCAGCGTAACCCCTACGAGAGATACGCAGTATTTT. Translated, it gives CASSVTPTRDTQYF.

This chain links TRBV7-9 with TRBJ2-3; 12 positions match TRBD2. The CDR3 is made up of 15 amino acids. The germline CDR1 and CDR2 sequences are SEHNR and FQNEAQ (reference sequence). The V segment lost 4 bases and the J segment 6 bases; nucleotides outside the gene matches: 5. The CDR3 sequence is CASSSTSGGPDTQYF. DNA of the CDR3: TGTGCCAGCAGCTCGACTAGCGGGGGCCCGGATACGCAGTATTTT.

The chain is built from TRBV5-1 and TRBJ2-7, with a possible D match to TRBD1 (6 bases). The CDR3 runs to 14 residues. V lost 4 bases and J 2 bases, leaving 13 bases between the germline ends. From germline, CDR1 is SGHRS and CDR2 YFSETQ. The CDR3 sequence: CASSASDSTYEQYF. In nucleotides, the CDR3 is TGCGCCAGCAGCGCGTCGGACAGTACCTACGAGCAGTACTTC.

The rearrangement joins TRBV6-1 to TRBJ2-4, with TRBD2 identical over 8 bases. Germline loops: CDR1 MNHNS, CDR2 SASEGT. This CDR3 has 19 amino acids. Germline trimming cut 6 bases from V and 3 bases from J; bases unmatched to any gene: 19. The CDR3 here is CASSPPRGGPTRGKNIQYF. The CDR3 nucleotides read TGTGCCAGCAGCCCCCCTCGCGGGGGGCCCACTCGAGGCAAAAACATTCAGTACTTC.

The chain is built from TRBV12-3 or TRBV12-4 and TRBJ2-7, with D perhaps given as TRBD1 or TRBD2 (5 bases each). The germline V and J ends were trimmed by 3 bases and 3 bases, with 12 bases remaining between them. The CDR3 loop spans 14 amino acids. The CDR3 region is CASSFVGPNYEQYF. The CDR3 bases are TGTGCCAGCAGTTTCGTGGGACCCAACTACGAGCAGTACTTC.

The chain combines TRBV7-9 with TRBJ2-2; TRBD2 matches at 9 bases. V gave up 4 bases and J gave up 3 bases; unmatched junction bases: 12. Germline lookup yields CDR1 SEHNR and CDR2 FQNEAQ (reference sequence). This CDR3 is built from 18 residues. The CDR3 loop is CASSSPLRLAAYTGELFF. CDR3 nucleotide sequence: TGTGCCAGCAGCTCCCCCCTGCGACTAGCGGCCTACACCGGGGAGCTGTTTTTT.

This clonotype was counted a few times. V usage is TRBV7-3 and J usage is TRBJ1-2; unclear D gene. The CDR3 is 14 residues long. Germline CDR1 SGHTA, CDR2 FQGTGA. V dropped 1 base and J dropped 4 bases, with 10 bases sitting between them. CDR3 nucleotides: TGTGCCAGCAGCTTAATGACGACCGGCTATGGCTACACCTTC. Its protein is CASSLMTTGYGYTF.

The chain links TRBV7-6 to TRBJ2-1, with D tentatively TRBD2 (7 bases). Trimming pared 0 bases from V and 9 bases from J, leaving 15 bases between. This CDR3 comprises 15 residues. Germline assignment: CDR1 SGHVS and CDR2 FNYEAQ. Here the CDR3 reads CASSLALGGGGEQFF. The CDR3 DNA follows: TGTGCCAGCAGCTTAGCGCTGGGGGGGGGCGGTGAGCAGTTCTTC.

This clonotype was detected only a few times. The V call is TRBV6-6, the J call TRBJ2-7, with TRBD2 matching over 7 bases. With V trimmed by 8 bases and J by 2 bases, 6 bases remained unmatched. This CDR3 has 13 residues. From germline, CDR1 is MNHNY and CDR2 SVGAGI (reference sequence). The CDR3 bases are TGTGCCAGCGGGGGAGGGGATGCCTACGAGCAGTACTTC. This sequence encodes CASGGGDAYEQYF.

The J gene is TRBJ2-3, the V gene TRBV19; 12 bases align to TRBD2. Germline V gene lookup returns CDR1 LNHDA and CDR2 SQIVND (reference sequence). The CDR3 length is 15 residues. With 6 bases clipped from V and 4 bases from J, the junction kept 5 bases outside the gene matches. CDR3 sequence reads: CASRETSGSADTQYF. The CDR3, as DNA: TGTGCCAGTAGGGAGACTAGCGGGAGTGCAGATACGCAGTATTTT.